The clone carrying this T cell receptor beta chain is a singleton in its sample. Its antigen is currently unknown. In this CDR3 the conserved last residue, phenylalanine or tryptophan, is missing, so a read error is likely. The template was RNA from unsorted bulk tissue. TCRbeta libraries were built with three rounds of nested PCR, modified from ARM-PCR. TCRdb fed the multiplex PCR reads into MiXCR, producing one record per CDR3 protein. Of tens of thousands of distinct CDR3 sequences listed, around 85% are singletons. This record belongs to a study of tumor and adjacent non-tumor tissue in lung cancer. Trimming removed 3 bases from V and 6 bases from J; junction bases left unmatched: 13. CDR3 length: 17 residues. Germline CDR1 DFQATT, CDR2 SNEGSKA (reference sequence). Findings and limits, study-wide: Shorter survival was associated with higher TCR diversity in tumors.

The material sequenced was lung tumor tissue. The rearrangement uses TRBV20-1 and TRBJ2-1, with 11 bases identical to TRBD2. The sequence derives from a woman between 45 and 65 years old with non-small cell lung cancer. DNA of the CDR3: TGCAGTGCTAGGATCCCGGAACTAGCGGGAGTGGGCAATGAGCAGTTCATC. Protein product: CSARIPELAGVGNEQFI.